The next 10 T cell receptor beta chains were all read from a single sample in a study of blood T cell repertoires in COVID-19. Generated by immunoSEQ multiplex PCR, the TCRdb table keeps only in-frame clones and is missing some. This table has under 450,000 clones, 86% appearing once. Sequenced input: peripheral blood. These TCRs come from a woman between 55 and 75 years old with COVID-19, enrolled during active disease.

V usage is TRBV30 and J usage is TRBJ1-3, with D possibly being TRBD1 (6 bases). Germline values: CDR1 GTSNPN, CDR2 SVGIG (reference sequence). Between the trimmed V and J ends, which lost 0 bases and 0 bases, there was a span of 21 bases. The CDR3 contains 19 residues. The CDR3 sequence: CAWSVLVQGLPGSGNTIYF. The DNA of the CDR3 is TGTGCCTGGAGTGTACTTGTACAGGGACTACCGGGCTCTGGAAACACCATATATTTT.

This chain links TRBV3-1 (or the pseudogene TRBV3-2) with TRBJ2-1; 7 nucleotides line up with TRBD2. The germline gives CDR1 LGHDT, CDR2 YNNKEL (reference sequence). Trimming cost V 4 bases and J 7 bases; bases outside gene matches: 7. This CDR3 has 14 residues. DNA of the CDR3: TGTGCCAGCAGCCTACGAGGGCGGGGGAATGAGCAGTTCTTC. Translation: CASSLRGRGNEQFF.

On this clone itself: Other DNA variants within this sample encode the same CDR3. CDR3 bases: TGTGCCAGCAGCCCAAGACAGGGGGCGACGAACACTGAAGCTTTCTTT. Protein sequence: CASSPRQGATNTEAFF. The gene calls are TRBV14 and TRBJ1-1; 10 bases line up with TRBD1. Trimming took 4 bases from V and 1 from J; bases not matched to a gene: 6. The CDR3 is 16 residues long. Per the germline V gene, CDR1 is SGHDN and CDR2 is FVKESK. Variable domain in full (rest from reference TRBV14 and TRBJ1-1): EAGVTQFPSHSVIEKGQTVTLRCDPISGHDNLYWYRRVMGKEIKFLLHFVKESKQDESGMPNNRFLAERTGGTYSTLKVQPAELEDSGVYFCASSPRQGATNTEAFFGQGTRLTVV.

This clone was counted once. The chain couples TRBV6-4 to TRBJ2-3, with D possibly TRBD2 on 5 matching bases. CDR1 and CDR2 (germline): MRHNA, SNTAGT. This CDR3 has 15 amino acids. V was shortened by 7 bases and J by 0 bases, with 14 bases between the two germline ends. The CDR3 sequence: CASTLPGISTDTQYF. CDR3 DNA sequence: TGTGCCAGCACCCTCCCCGGGATAAGCACAGATACGCAGTATTTT.

This clone was picked up one time. This chain connects TRBV7-2 to TRBJ1-1, with D possibly being TRBD1 (5 bases). This CDR3 is built from 14 residues. V gave up 2 bases and J gave up 8 bases, with 15 bases separating them. CDR1 is SGHTA and CDR2 is FQGNSA in the germline V gene. The DNA of the CDR3 is TGTGCCAGCAGCTTAAGGGAGGGGAGGACCGAAGCTTTCTTT. Amino acids: CASSLREGRTEAFF.

The rearrangement joins TRBV9 to TRBJ1-3; 9 bases agree with TRBD1. Germline trimming cut 4 bases from V and 4 bases from J; bases unmatched to any gene: 9. Per the germline V gene, CDR1 is SGDLS and CDR2 is YYNGEE. The CDR3 is made up of 16 amino acids. CDR3 sequence reads: CASSTHRGLTGNTIYF. In nucleotides, the CDR3 is TGTGCCAGCAGCACCCACAGGGGGCTAACCGGAAACACCATATATTTT.

This chain connects TRBV11-2 to TRBJ1-4; no definite D call. The CDR3 consists of 13 residues. Germline V CDR1 and CDR2: SGHAT, FQNNGV. V was trimmed by 8 bases and J by 0 bases, leaving 7 bases between them. The CDR3 DNA sequence: TGTGCCAGCGGAGTTGCAACTAATGAAAAACTGTTTTTT. This gives the protein CASGVATNEKLFF.

This clone was seen once. The CDR3 reads CSASKLAGSTDTQYF. In nucleotides, the CDR3 is TGCAGTGCTAGTAAACTAGCGGGGTCCACAGATACGCAGTATTTT. The rearrangement joins TRBV20-1 to TRBJ2-3; TRBD2 agrees at 10 bases. Germline V gene sequence: CDR1 DFQATT, CDR2 SNEGSKA (reference sequence). V gave up 3 bases and J gave up 2 bases; unmatched junction bases: 5. The CDR3 is 15 amino acids.

In its sample, this clone was seen a few times. This chain joins TRBV12-3 or TRBV12-4 and TRBJ1-5; 8 bases align to TRBD1. Losses at the gene ends were 9 bases for V and 5 bases for J; bases not matched to a gene: 6. The CDR3 covers 13 residues. CDR3 sequence (DNA): TGTGCCAGGAGGACAGGGCTTGATCAGCCCCAGCATTTT. It specifies CARRTGLDQPQHF.

J is TRBJ1-2 and V is TRBV19; 9 bases are a match to TRBD1. Looked up from germline, CDR1 is LNHDA and CDR2 is SQIVND (reference sequence). CDR3 length: 16 amino acids. Trimming at V came to 4 bases and at J to 5 bases, leaving 11 bases not matched to a gene. This CDR3 is CASSTGQGISSYGYTF. CDR3 coding DNA: TGTGCCAGTAGTACGGGACAGGGTATAAGCTCGTATGGCTACACCTTC.